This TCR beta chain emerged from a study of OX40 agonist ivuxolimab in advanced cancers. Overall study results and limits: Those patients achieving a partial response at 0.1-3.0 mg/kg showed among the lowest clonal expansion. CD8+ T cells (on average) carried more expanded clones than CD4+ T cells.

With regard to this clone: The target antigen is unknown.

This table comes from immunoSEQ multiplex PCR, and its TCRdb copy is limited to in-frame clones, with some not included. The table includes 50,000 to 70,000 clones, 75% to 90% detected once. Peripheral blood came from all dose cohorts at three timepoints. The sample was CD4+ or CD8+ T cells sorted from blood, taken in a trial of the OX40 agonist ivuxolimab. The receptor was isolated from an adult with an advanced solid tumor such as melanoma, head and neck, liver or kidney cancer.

CDR3 sequence reads: CASSQLPWQSYGYTF. In DNA, the CDR3 is TGCGCCAGCAGTCAATTGCCTTGGCAGTCCTATGGCTACACCTTC. This rearrangement joins TRBV23-1 to TRBJ1-2, with no clear D. TRBV23-1 is filed as an ORF, its function uncertain. With 1 base removed from V and 4 bases from J, the gap between germline ends came to 13 bases. The CDR3 runs 15 residues.